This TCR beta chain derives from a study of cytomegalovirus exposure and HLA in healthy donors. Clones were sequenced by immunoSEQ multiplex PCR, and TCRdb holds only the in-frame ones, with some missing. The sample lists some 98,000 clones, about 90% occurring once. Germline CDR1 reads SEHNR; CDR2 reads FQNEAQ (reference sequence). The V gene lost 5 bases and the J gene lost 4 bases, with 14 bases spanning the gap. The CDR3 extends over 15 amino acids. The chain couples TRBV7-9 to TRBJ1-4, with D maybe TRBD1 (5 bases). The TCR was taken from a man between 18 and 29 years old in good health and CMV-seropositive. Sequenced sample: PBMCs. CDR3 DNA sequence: TGTGCCAGCAGCCCGACGACAGCCCTTAATGAAAAACTGTTTTTT. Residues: CASSPTTALNEKLFF.